This T cell receptor beta chain was sequenced for a study of tumor-infiltrating lymphocytes in primary liver carcinoma (dated by TCRdb to 2016 to 2017). In terms of the full investigation: Surgical resection was performed in China between late 2015 and early 2016 on about five patients with histopathologically diagnosed primary liver carcinoma. The five patients, three men and two women aged 30 to 69 years, had hepatocellular carcinoma (four) or combined HCC and intrahepatic cholangiocarcinoma (one). Tumors of the five patients were stage T1-T3 N0M0 with maximum diameters of roughly 4.2 to 11 cm. Roughly 3.5 to 7.5 million productive TCRbeta reads were obtained per sample, and no significant difference in read depth was found between tissue types. TCRbeta repertoire sequencing, expression microarrays and whole-exome sequencing were combined in the study across five regions of each liver tumor, with adjacent normal tissue and blood also included. A total of some 35 specimens from 5 patients underwent TCRbeta repertoire sequencing, comprising roughly 25 tumor regions, 5 adjacent noncancerous liver tissues and 5 peripheral blood samples. Repertoires from technical replicates were highly reproducible, with mean shared-clone rates about 0.86 and correlation coefficients above 0.95.

Blood RNA was extracted from unsorted whole blood using TRIzol reagent, and germline DNA was obtained with the DNeasy Blood & Tissue kit. Chronic HBV infection was present in the patients, and the patients were treatment-naive at sampling. Before surgery, four milliliters of peripheral blood were drawn into K2EDTA tubes. Notes on this clonotype: This receptor's antigen is unknown. Germline and junction disagree at one end, which may indicate a read error.

The paper's findings and limits, for the study overall: Because only the TCR beta chain was sequenced and unpaired alpha chains were not captured, true repertoire diversity is likely underestimated. Because the samples were bulk and unsorted, CD4+ and CD8+ T cell repertoires could not be compared. Repertoire overlap was higher between tumor regions (mean around 36%) than tumor-adjacent (approximately 17%) or tumor-blood (approximately 14%) pairs, consistent with antigen-driven expansion. Only four or five patients were included in the study, and the authors note that the findings should be validated in a larger study. The top 250 clones made up a significantly larger repertoire fraction in tumors than in blood (p = 0.039).

TCRbeta-specific cDNA was reverse-transcribed from 500 ng total RNA using a constant-region primer and ProtoScript II reverse transcriptase. Construction of the TCRbeta libraries relied on three nested rounds of multiplex PCR, following a slightly modified ARM-PCR procedure. A final 25-cycle PCR with Deep VentR polymerase added sample barcodes and Illumina adapters. Amplicons of 200-500 bp were gel-purified with a QIAquick gel extraction kit before sequencing. The TCRbeta amplicons were sequenced with 250-bp paired-end reads on an Illumina HiSeq 2500. In the authors' own workflow: Trimmomatic v0.33 was used to quality-trim the reads, and FLASH v1.2.11 was used to merge paired reads so that full CDR3 sequences could be recovered. V, D and J germline segments were assigned to the rearranged TCRbeta sequences using MiGEC v1.2.1b. Clonotype statistics and Shannon-Wiener diversity indices were computed with VDJtools v1.0.0. Except for diversity analysis, only the 250 most abundant clonotypes of each sample were used in subsequent analyses to reduce sampling bias. The raw public reads went through TCRdb reprocessing: fastp at Q25, MiXCR clone calling, in-frame beta chains kept. Each CDR3 protein appears once, grouped with its most common genes and DNA. For this entry, the V and J calls and clone size follow TCRdb and not the study's own pipeline. This sample is represented by 250,000 to 350,000 distinct CDR3 sequences; approximately 58% of them were singletons. Approximately 17% of the sample lies in the top ten.

Material: peripheral blood. This sequence originates from a woman aged 25 to 45 with primary liver carcinoma and hepatitis B virus infection.

The CDR3 loop reads CASSTPGVPNTGGLFF. The DNA sequence follows: TGTGCCAGCAGCACCCCGGGAGTACCTAACACCGGGGGGCTGTTTTTT. The rearranged segments are TRBV11-2 and TRBJ2-2; a tentative D call is TRBD2 (6 bases match). The CDR3 runs 16 amino acids, cysteine and phenylalanine included. The DNA shown is the 48-base CDR3, in frame from base 1. Based on the germline V gene, the CDR1 and CDR2 sequences are SGHAT and FQNNGV.